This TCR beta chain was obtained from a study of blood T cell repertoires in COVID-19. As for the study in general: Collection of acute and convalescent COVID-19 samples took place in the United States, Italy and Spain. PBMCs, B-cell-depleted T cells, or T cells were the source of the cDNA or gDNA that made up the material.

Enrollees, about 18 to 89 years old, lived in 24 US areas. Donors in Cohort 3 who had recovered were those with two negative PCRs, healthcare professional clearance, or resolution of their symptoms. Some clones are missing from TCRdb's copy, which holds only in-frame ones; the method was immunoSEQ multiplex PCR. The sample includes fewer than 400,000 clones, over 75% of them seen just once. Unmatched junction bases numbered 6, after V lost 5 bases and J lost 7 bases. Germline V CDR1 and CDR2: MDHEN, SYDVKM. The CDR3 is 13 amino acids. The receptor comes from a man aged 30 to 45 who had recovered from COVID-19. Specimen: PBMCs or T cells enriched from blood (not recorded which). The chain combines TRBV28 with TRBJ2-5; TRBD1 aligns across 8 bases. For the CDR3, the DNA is TGTGCCAGCAGTATACAGGGGGTGGGGACCCAGTACTTC. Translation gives CASSIQGVGTQYF.